These 19 T cell receptor beta chains originate from one sample sequenced in a study of blood T cells in healthy people across ages. Alongside a J-beta primer mix, a sample-barcoded 5' primer served in a second PCR lasting about 7 to 11 cycles. From the 5' RACE reads, TCRdb called clonotypes with MiXCR, one entry per CDR3 protein. Here the sample spans around 670,000 distinct CDR3 sequences, less than 35% being singletons. Sequenced input: blood. Receptor source: an elderly woman in good health.

The rearrangement links TRBV6-2 or TRBV6-3 to TRBJ2-3, with 14 nucleotides matching TRBD2. CDR3 length: 16 amino acids. Germline CDR1 is MNHEY and CDR2 is SVGEGT. Losses at the gene ends were 7 bases for V and 1 base for J; bases not matched to a gene: 4. The CDR3 DNA is TGTGCCAGCACCGGACTAGCGGGGGGCGGCACAGATACGCAGTATTTT. Amino acid sequence: CASTGLAGGGTDTQYF.

This clonotype was counted many times. The chain employs TRBV28 and TRBJ2-7; D may match TRBD1 or TRBD2 (7 bases each). V gave up 7 bases and J gave up 2 bases, with 18 bases separating them. Germline CDR1 and CDR2: MDHEN and SYDVKM. The CDR3 has 15 residues. CDR3 in amino acids: CASKGAGRSTYEQYF. The DNA for the CDR3 is TGTGCCAGCAAGGGGGCCGGGAGGAGTACCTACGAGCAGTACTTC.

Worth noting for this clonotype: A read error may explain this, as a much larger clone is one base away. The genes are TRBV5-5 and TRBJ2-2; TRBD1 agrees at 7 bases. Looked up from germline, CDR1 is SGHKS and CDR2 is YYEKEE (reference sequence). This CDR3 spans 16 amino acids. CDR3 protein: CASSYTGTVNTGERFF. CDR3 nucleotides: TGTGCCAGCAGCTACACCGGGACAGTGAACACCGGGGAGCGGTTTTTT. The entire variable domain, with the rest obtained from reference TRBV5-5 and TRBJ2-2, is as follows: DAGVTQSPTHLIKTRGQQVTLRCSPISGHKSVSWYQQVLGQGPQFIFQYYEKEERGRGNFPDRFSARQFPNYSSELNVNALLLGDSALYLCASSYTGTVNTGERFFGEGSRLTVL.

In its sample, this clonotype was seen a few times. This chain links TRBV5-4 with TRBJ2-5; D may be TRBD1 or TRBD2 (5 bases each). Trimming stripped 4 bases from V and 5 bases from J, with 15 bases between. The CDR3 consists of 14 residues. CDR1 is SGHNT and CDR2 is YYREEE in the germline V gene (reference sequence). In DNA, the CDR3 is TGTGCCAGCAGCCTCTCATCCGGGGCGGAGACCCAGTACTTC. This sequence encodes CASSLSSGAETQYF. The full variable domain, its missing parts supplied by reference TRBV5-4 and TRBJ2-5, is ETGVTQSPTHLIKTRGQQVTLRCSSQSGHNTVSWYQQALGQGPQFIFQYYREEENGRGNFPPRFSGLQFPNYSSELNVNALELDDSALYLCASSLSSGAETQYFGPGTRLLVL.

This clonotype has more than one count but fewer than ten. The CDR3 coding sequence is TGTGCCAGCAGCCTAAGAGGGGGGGGCGTCTACAATGAGCAGTACTTC. Amino acid sequence: CASSLRGGGVYNEQYF. This rearrangement joins TRBV7-3 to TRBJ2-1; maybe TRBD2 (7 bases). TRBJ2-7 explains the end of the DNA better; the J call may be wrong. There are 16 residues in the CDR3. The germline gives CDR1 SGHTA, CDR2 FQGTGA.

This clonotype was counted only a few times. The rearrangement uses TRBV6-5 and TRBJ1-3; 8 positions match TRBD1. J gave up 4 bases and V 6 bases, and 8 bases lay outside the gene matches. CDR3 length: 15 residues. Germline CDR1 is MNHEY and CDR2 is SVGAGI. CDR3 nucleotide sequence: TGTGCCAGCAGAACGACAGGGGCAGGGGGAAACACCATATATTTT. Protein product: CASRTTGAGGNTIYF.

Concerning this clonotype itself: One junction end does not reproduce the germline sequence, and a read error may be involved. The chain couples TRBV7-9 to TRBJ2-5, with 13 bases lining up with TRBD2. The CDR3 contains 16 residues. Germline V gene lookup returns CDR1 SEHNR and CDR2 FQNEAQ (reference sequence). CDR3 nucleotides: TGTGCCAGCAGCCACAGACTAGCGGGAGGTCGGGAGACCCTGTACTTC. Protein sequence: CASSHRLAGGRETLYF.

Many counts were recorded for this clonotype. The chain joins TRBV5-5 to TRBJ1-2; D is unresolved. Germline values: CDR1 SGHKS, CDR2 YYEKEE (reference sequence). This CDR3 comprises 14 residues. Between the trimmed V and J ends, which lost 0 bases and 0 bases, there was a span of 6 bases. The CDR3 DNA sequence: TGTGCCAGCAGCTTGGAAGGGACTAACTATGGCTACACCTTC. It yields the protein CASSLEGTNYGYTF. The full variable domain, its missing parts supplied by reference TRBV5-5 and TRBJ1-2, is DAGVTQSPTHLIKTRGQQVTLRCSPISGHKSVSWYQQVLGQGPQFIFQYYEKEERGRGNFPDRFSARQFPNYSSELNVNALLLGDSALYLCASSLEGTNYGYTFGSGTRLTVV.

On this clonotype itself: The junction shows a germline mismatch at one end, possibly a read error. This rearrangement joins TRBV7-9 to TRBJ2-1; 8 bases line up with TRBD1. This CDR3 contains 18 residues. Germline loops: CDR1 SEHNR, CDR2 FQNEAQ (reference sequence). The CDR3 loop is CASSFKGQAKGTYNEQFF. The CDR3 coding sequence is TGCGCCAGCAGCTTCAAGGGACAGGCCAAGGGCACCTACAATGAGCAGTTCTTC.

DNA for the CDR3: TGTGCCTGGAGGGTGAAGAGCAATCAGCCCCAGCATTTT. Translation gives CAWRVKSNQPQHF. V and J are TRBV30 and TRBJ1-5; D unclear. Trimming left V 3 bases short and J 1 base short, with 7 bases between. The CDR3 contains 13 residues. Germline assignment: CDR1 GTSNPN and CDR2 SVGIG (reference sequence).

Ten or more counts support this clonotype. This rearrangement joins TRBV20-1 to TRBJ2-7, with D maybe TRBD1 (5 bases). Germline assignment: CDR1 DFQATT and CDR2 SNEGSKA (reference sequence). The CDR3 totals 11 residues. V lost 4 bases to trimming and J lost 6 bases, with 10 bases between them. This chain's CDR3 is CSAMQGSEQYF. Here the CDR3 DNA reads TGCAGTGCTATGCAGGGAAGCGAGCAGTACTTC.

This clonotype was seen more than once but under ten times. The chain couples TRBV2 to TRBJ2-2, with TRBD2 matching 10 bases. The CDR3 is made up of 16 amino acids. Germline trimming cut 3 bases from V and 5 bases from J; bases unmatched to any gene: 6. The germline V gene encodes CDR1 SNHLY and CDR2 FYNNEI. CDR3 nucleotides: TGTGCCAGCAGTGAGAGGGGGACTAGCGAGACCGGGGAGCTGTTTTTT. Protein: CASSERGTSETGELFF.

This sequence joins TRBV2 and TRBJ1-6; D is unclear. Deletions cut 6 bases from V and 10 bases from J, with 16 bases between. In germline, CDR1 is SNHLY, CDR2 FYNNEI. The CDR3 is 14 amino acids. DNA of the CDR3: TGTGCCAGCAGCCTCGACTGGCAACGCTCACCCCTCCACTTT. This codes for CASSLDWQRSPLHF.

The chain couples TRBV4-2 to TRBJ1-3; D not resolved. CDR3 size: 11 residues. The germline gives CDR1 LGHNA, CDR2 YNFKEQ. Trimming removed 3 bases at V and 6 bases at J, with 3 bases between. The CDR3 DNA is TGTGCCAGCAGCCAGATAAACACCATATATTTT. It translates to CASSQINTIYF.

This clonotype occurred many times. The chain carries TRBV6-1 and TRBJ1-5; D might be TRBD1 (5 bases). Germline V gives CDR1 MNHNS, CDR2 SASEGT. Trimming pared 2 bases from V and 7 bases from J, leaving 15 bases between. The CDR3 contains 15 residues. CDR3 coding DNA: TGTGCCAGCAGTGAAATCAAGGGGCGCGGGCAGCCCCAGCATTTT. Translated: CASSEIKGRGQPQHF.

This chain links TRBV10-3 with TRBJ2-7, with 12 bases fitting TRBD1. With V trimmed by 2 bases and J by 2 bases, 10 bases remained unmatched. This CDR3 contains 18 residues. Germline CDR1 ENHRY, CDR2 SYGVKD. Here the CDR3 DNA reads TGTGCCATCAGTGAGCAGCAAGGGACAGGGGGCCGGACCTACGAGCAGTACTTC. Translated: CAISEQQGTGGRTYEQYF.

At least ten counts were recorded for this clonotype. The chain uses TRBV27 and TRBJ1-1; D gene ambiguous. Germline loops: CDR1 MNHEY, CDR2 SMNVEV (reference sequence). V lost 7 bases and J 5 bases, leaving 35 bases between the germline ends. CDR3 length: 20 amino acids. The CDR3 loop is CASTSLPRVSGLDLGTEAFF. CDR3 in DNA: TGTGCCAGCACCTCACTTCCCCGGGTTTCCGGATTGGACCTGGGGACTGAAGCTTTCTTT.

This clonotype has a count of ten or more. For the CDR3, the DNA is TGTGCCAGCAGCGAGTCGGGACTAATCTACGAGCAGTACTTC. It encodes CASSESGLIYEQYF. This chain connects TRBV5-5 to TRBJ2-7; the match to TRBD2 covers 7 bases. V lost 4 bases to trimming and J lost 3 bases; unmatched junction nucleotides: 7. Germline values: CDR1 SGHKS, CDR2 YYEKEE (reference sequence). This CDR3 contains 14 residues.

In its sample, this clonotype was seen many times. The chain combines TRBV4-3 with TRBJ2-7; D is ambiguous. Germline V gene sequence: CDR1 LGHNA, CDR2 YSLEER. The CDR3 runs 15 residues. The V end was cut by 4 bases, the J end by 0 bases, with 13 bases between. The CDR3 coding sequence is TGCGCCAGCAGCCCACGTTCACAGAGCTCCTACGAGCAGTACTTC. Residues: CASSPRSQSSYEQYF.